Below, 20 T cell receptor beta chains from the same sample are listed, as sequenced in a study of T cells after yellow fever vaccination. TCRdb recomputed calls from the 5' RACE reads with MiXCR, one row per CDR3 protein. The sample shows 95,000 to 150,000 distinct CDR3 sequences, 7.4% of them seen only once. The sequencing here drew on CD4+ T cells sorted from PBMCs, taken more than 8 days after the first yellow fever vaccination. The source is a man between 18 and 29 years old who received the YFV17D yellow fever vaccine.

Ten or more counts support this clonotype. The chain combines TRBV6-1 with TRBJ2-1; perhaps TRBD2 as D (5 bases). The CDR3 covers 13 residues. Germline assignment: CDR1 MNHNS and CDR2 SASEGT. V was clipped by 4 bases and J by 9 bases, with 13 bases between them. The CDR3 reads CASSGPAGGEQFF. The CDR3 nucleotides are TGTGCCAGCAGTGGGCCCGCGGGCGGTGAGCAGTTCTTC.

There are many counts of this clonotype. V is TRBV5-6 and J is TRBJ1-2; D is undetermined. CDR3 length equals 13 residues. Trimming left V 4 bases short and J 7 bases short, with 14 bases between. CDR1 SGHDT and CDR2 YYEEEE come from the germline V gene. CDR3 sequence reads: CASSPWGRSGYTF. The CDR3 DNA follows: TGTGCCAGCAGCCCGTGGGGAAGGAGTGGCTACACCTTC.

In this sample, this clonotype turned up a few times. J is TRBJ2-2 and V is TRBV12-3 or TRBV12-4; 7 bases match TRBD2. Trimming cost V 2 bases and J 5 bases; bases outside gene matches: 5. The CDR3 runs 15 residues. CDR3 nucleotides: TGTGCCAGCAGTTTAAGGGACTATCGGACCGGGGAGCTGTTTTTT. It is translated as CASSLRDYRTGELFF.

Ten or more counts support this clonotype. The rearrangement uses TRBV4-3 and TRBJ2-5; 10 bases are a match to TRBD2. V gave up 1 base and J gave up 4 bases; unmatched junction bases: 6. The V gene's germline CDR1 is LGHNA and CDR2 YSLEER. CDR3 length equals 16 residues. In DNA form, the CDR3 reads TGCGCCAGCAGCCAAGCAGCGGGGGGGCTGGGAGAGACCCAGTACTTC. Amino acid sequence: CASSQAAGGLGETQYF.

This clonotype was found a few times. The CDR3 DNA sequence: TGCGCCAGCAGCTTGGCAGAAGACTATGGCTACACCTTC. Protein product: CASSLAEDYGYTF. J is TRBJ1-2 and V is TRBV5-1; D call uncertain. The CDR3 consists of 13 residues. The V gene lost 0 bases and the J gene lost 3 bases, with 6 bases spanning the gap. Germline V gene data show CDR1 as SGHRS and CDR2 as YFSETQ.

This clonotype was detected ten times or more. This sequence joins TRBV4-1 and TRBJ1-1, with D unresolved. The germline V gene has CDR1 MGHRA and CDR2 YSYEKL. Between the trimmed V and J ends, which lost 4 bases and 0 bases, there was a span of 9 bases. This CDR3 contains 14 residues. Here the CDR3 reads CASSPRALNTEAFF. The CDR3 DNA sequence: TGCGCCAGCAGCCCTAGAGCTTTGAACACTGAAGCTTTCTTT.

Regarding this clonotype: Possible read error: a much larger clone is one base away. The rearrangement links TRBV20-1 to TRBJ2-2; possibly TRBD2 for D (5 bases). The CDR3 is 12 amino acids. V lost 7 bases and J 7 bases, leaving 13 bases between the germline ends. CDR1 and CDR2 from the germline V gene are DFQATT and SNEGSKA (reference sequence). The DNA for the CDR3 is TGCAGTGTCGCTAGCCCCAGCGGGGAGCTGTTTTTT. Translated: CSVASPSGELFF.

This clonotype was detected many times. A junction end diverges from the germline sequence, so it may reflect a read error. The chain couples TRBV7-9 to TRBJ1-1; maybe TRBD1 (5 bases). The CDR3 totals 9 residues. Germline CDR1 and CDR2: SEHNR and FQNEAQ (reference sequence). The CDR3 nucleotides are TGTGCCAGCAGCGATCGGGGGTTTTTT. Residues: CASSDRGFF.

The rearrangement uses TRBV5-6 and TRBJ2-1; tentative D call: TRBD2 (5 bases). The CDR3 consists of 16 residues. V was cut by 4 bases and J by 2 bases, with 16 bases left in between. Germline CDR1 is SGHDT and CDR2 is YYEEEE. CDR3 region: CASSPGLFFTYNEQFF. CDR3 bases: TGTGCCAGCAGCCCCGGACTTTTCTTCACCTACAATGAGCAGTTCTTC.

About this clonotype itself: Given a much more abundant clone one base away, this may be a read error. The J gene is TRBJ2-7, the V gene TRBV4-3; 8 positions match TRBD2. Germline V gene data show CDR1 as LGHNA and CDR2 as YSLEER. The CDR3 is 15 amino acids. This CDR3 is CASSQDVAGFYAQYF. DNA for the CDR3: TGCGCCAGCAGCCAAGATGTAGCGGGGTTTTACGCGCAGTACTTC.

This clonotype was observed a few times. The CDR3 sequence is CAISDGEGDGYTF. CDR3 coding DNA: TGTGCCATCAGTGACGGGGAGGGGGATGGCTACACCTTC. The chain uses TRBV10-3 and TRBJ1-2; maybe TRBD1 (6 bases). Germline V gives CDR1 ENHRY, CDR2 SYGVKD. The CDR3 is made up of 13 amino acids. V lost 3 bases and J lost 6, with 11 bases in between.

This clonotype was recorded many times. The chain combines TRBV3-1 with TRBJ2-7, with D uncertain. Germline assignment: CDR1 LGHDT and CDR2 YNNKEL (reference sequence). CDR3 length equals 12 residues. V lost 5 bases, J lost 2 bases, and 7 bases lay in between. CDR3 DNA: TGTGCCAGCAGCTGCGAACCCTACGAGCAGTACGTC. Protein product: CASSCEPYEQYV.

This clonotype was seen ten or more times. V gene TRBV7-9 combines with J gene TRBJ1-4, with TRBD1 matching over 7 bases. The CDR3 contains 14 residues. V shed 5 bases, J shed 5 bases, and the junction held 5 bases outside the gene matches. The germline gives CDR1 SEHNR, CDR2 FQNEAQ (reference sequence). The CDR3 spells CASSPGTVNEKLFF. CDR3 bases: TGTGCCAGCAGCCCCGGGACAGTCAATGAAAAACTGTTTTTT.

This clonotype was counted many times. The CDR3: CASSPMGLETQYF. The CDR3 nucleotides are TGTGCCAGCAGTCCCATGGGGCTTGAGACCCAGTACTTC. This sequence joins TRBV6-1 and TRBJ2-5; maybe TRBD1 (5 bases). Germline assignment: CDR1 MNHNS and CDR2 SASEGT. The V end was cut by 5 bases, the J end by 5 bases, with 12 bases between. This CDR3 has 13 amino acids.

This clonotype was found many times. The V gene is TRBV5-1, the J gene TRBJ1-1; D perhaps matches TRBD1 (6 bases). Deletions cut 0 bases from V and 10 bases from J, with 13 bases between. Germline V gene lookup returns CDR1 SGHRS and CDR2 YFSETQ. This CDR3 has 13 amino acids. This CDR3 is CASSLEGDVRAFF. DNA of the CDR3: TGCGCCAGCAGCTTGGAGGGGGACGTAAGAGCTTTCTTT.

The table lists this clonotype with many counts. The chain couples TRBV6-1 to TRBJ2-2; 7 nucleotides line up with TRBD1. V shed 6 bases, J shed 6 bases, and the junction held 13 bases outside the gene matches. Per germline, CDR1 MNHNS and CDR2 SASEGT. The CDR3 contains 16 residues. CDR3 region: CASSIVVGGPAGELFF. CDR3 DNA sequence: TGTGCCAGCAGCATTGTAGTAGGGGGCCCGGCCGGGGAGCTGTTTTTT.

This clonotype was seen many times. CDR3 nucleotide sequence: TGTGCCACCAGCAGAGAGGCAGGGTTCACTGAAGCTTTCTTT. Amino acids: CATSREAGFTEAFF. The chain links TRBV15 to TRBJ1-1; D might be TRBD1 (5 bases). Germline-derived CDR1 and CDR2 are LNHNV and YYDKDF (reference sequence). The CDR3 length is 14 residues. V lost 0 bases and J 4 bases, leaving 9 bases between the germline ends.

The table lists this clonotype with many counts. The chain carries TRBV7-6 and TRBJ1-5; D gene uncertain. The germline V gene has CDR1 SGHVS and CDR2 FNYEAQ. This CDR3 has 14 residues. V dropped 2 bases and J dropped 3 bases, with 8 bases sitting between them. CDR3 in amino acids: CASSLQAVNQPQHF. The CDR3 nucleotides read TGTGCCAGCAGCTTACAGGCGGTCAATCAGCCCCAGCATTTT.

This clonotype was seen ten or more times. At one end, the junction sequence differs from germline, possibly due to a read error. The J gene is TRBJ1-2, the V gene TRBV15; D unresolved. Looked up from germline, CDR1 is LNHNV and CDR2 is YYDKDF (reference sequence). The CDR3 contains 12 residues. The CDR3 DNA follows: TGTGCCACCAGCAGAGATACGTATGTCTACACCTTC. It translates to CATSRDTYVYTF.

This clonotype came up many times. The rearrangement joins TRBV3-1 to TRBJ1-2; D unclear. From germline, CDR1 is LGHDT and CDR2 YNNKEL (reference sequence). The CDR3 is 12 residues long. V gave up 4 bases and J gave up 6 bases, with 9 bases separating them. CDR3: CASSLTMDGYTF. CDR3 DNA: TGTGCCAGCAGCCTAACCATGGATGGCTACACCTTC.